This TCR beta chain was profiled in a study of tumor-infiltrating lymphocytes in primary liver carcinoma. Across the whole study: Productive TCRbeta reads per sample were roughly 3.5 to 7.13 million, not differing by tissue. General study points: Tumor tissue displayed a significantly greater top-250-clone fraction than blood (p = 0.039).

The investigators made TCR beta cDNA from about 0.45 ug total RNA, using a constant-region primer. Three-round nested multiplex PCR performed with slightly modified ARM-PCR produced the TCR beta libraries. Via MiXCR, TCRdb re-called the multiplex PCR reads, giving one row per CDR3 protein. The data contain roughly 40,000 distinct CDR3 sequences, 75% of them singletons. This clonotype is medium-sized within its sample. Its antigen is not known. Taking about 20-31 mg of unsorted bulk tissue, the authors co-extracted RNA and DNA. The sequencing sample was made of tumor-adjacent normal liver tissue. The receptor comes from a woman aged 30 to 39 with primary liver carcinoma and hepatitis B virus infection.

CDR3 DNA sequence: TGTGCCAGCAGCTGGGGAGGGCATCTACTGGGAGTGCAGTTCTTC. This translates into CASSWGGHLLGVQFF. The chain combines TRBV11-1 with TRBJ2-1, with 7 bases aligning to TRBD2. Germline lookup yields CDR1 SGHAT and CDR2 FQDESV (reference sequence). V dropped 4 bases and J dropped 12; count of bases not matched to a gene: 15. This CDR3 has 15 amino acids.